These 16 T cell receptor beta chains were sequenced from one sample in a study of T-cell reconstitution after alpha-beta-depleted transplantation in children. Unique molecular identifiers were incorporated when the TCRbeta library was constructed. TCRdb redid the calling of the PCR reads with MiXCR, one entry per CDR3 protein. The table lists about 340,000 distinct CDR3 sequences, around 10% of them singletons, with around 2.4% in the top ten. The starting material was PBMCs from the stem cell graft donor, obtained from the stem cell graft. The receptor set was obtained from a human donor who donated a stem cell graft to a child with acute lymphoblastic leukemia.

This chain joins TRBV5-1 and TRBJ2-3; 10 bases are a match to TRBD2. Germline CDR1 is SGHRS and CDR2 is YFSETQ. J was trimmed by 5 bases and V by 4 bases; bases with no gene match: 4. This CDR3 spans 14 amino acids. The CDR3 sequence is CASSQGLAIDTQYF. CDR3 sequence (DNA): TGCGCCAGCAGCCAGGGACTAGCGATAGATACGCAGTATTTT. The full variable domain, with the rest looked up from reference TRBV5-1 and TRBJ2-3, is KAGVTQTPRYLIKTRGQQVTLSCSPISGHRSVSWYQQTPGQGLQFLFEYFSETQRNKGNFPGRFSGRQFSNSRSEMNVSTLELGDSALYLCASSQGLAIDTQYFGPGTRLTVL.

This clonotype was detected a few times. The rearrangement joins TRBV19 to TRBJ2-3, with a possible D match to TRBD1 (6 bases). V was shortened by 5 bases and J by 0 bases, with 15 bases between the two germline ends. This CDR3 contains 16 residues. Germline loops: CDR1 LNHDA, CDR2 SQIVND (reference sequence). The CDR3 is CASSWTVDTSTDTQYF. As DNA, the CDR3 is TGTGCCAGTAGTTGGACAGTCGACACTAGCACAGATACGCAGTATTTT.

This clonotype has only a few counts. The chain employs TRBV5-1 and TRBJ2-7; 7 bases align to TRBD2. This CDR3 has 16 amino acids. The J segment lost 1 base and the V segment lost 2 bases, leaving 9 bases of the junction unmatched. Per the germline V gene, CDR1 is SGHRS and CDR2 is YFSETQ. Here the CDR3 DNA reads TGCGCCAGCAGCTTTGGCGGGAGTTCTCTGTCCTACGAGCAGTACTTC. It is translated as CASSFGGSSLSYEQYF.

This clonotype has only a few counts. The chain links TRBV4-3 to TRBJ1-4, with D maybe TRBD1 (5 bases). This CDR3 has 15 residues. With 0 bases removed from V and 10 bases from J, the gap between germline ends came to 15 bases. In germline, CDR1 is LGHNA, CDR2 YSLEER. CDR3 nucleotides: TGCGCCAGCAGCCAAGACTGGGGGGTTATCGGAAAACTGTTTTTT. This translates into CASSQDWGVIGKLFF.

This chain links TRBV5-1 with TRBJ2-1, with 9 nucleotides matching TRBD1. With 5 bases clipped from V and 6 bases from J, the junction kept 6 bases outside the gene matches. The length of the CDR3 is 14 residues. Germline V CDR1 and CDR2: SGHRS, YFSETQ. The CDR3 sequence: CASRTTGGSNEQFF. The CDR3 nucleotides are TGCGCCAGCAGGACGACAGGGGGGAGCAATGAGCAGTTCTTC.

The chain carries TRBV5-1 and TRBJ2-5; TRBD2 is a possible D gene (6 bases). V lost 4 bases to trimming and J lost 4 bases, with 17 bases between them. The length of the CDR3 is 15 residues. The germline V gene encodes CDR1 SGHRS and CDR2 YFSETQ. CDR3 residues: CASSPLGLARETQYF. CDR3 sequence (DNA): TGCGCCAGCAGCCCCCTTGGGCTAGCGCGAGAGACCCAGTACTTC.

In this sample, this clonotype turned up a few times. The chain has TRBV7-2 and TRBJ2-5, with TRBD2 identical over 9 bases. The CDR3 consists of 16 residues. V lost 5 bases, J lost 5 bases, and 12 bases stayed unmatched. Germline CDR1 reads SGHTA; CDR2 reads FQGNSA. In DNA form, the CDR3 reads TGTGCCAGCAGCCCCGGCGGGAGGGCGATGGGGGAGACCCAGTACTTC. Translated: CASSPGGRAMGETQYF.

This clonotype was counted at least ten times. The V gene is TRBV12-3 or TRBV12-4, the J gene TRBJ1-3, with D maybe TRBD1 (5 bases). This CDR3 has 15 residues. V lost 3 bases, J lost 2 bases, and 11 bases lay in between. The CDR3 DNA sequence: TGTGCCAGCAGTTTGAAGGGGCCCCCTGGAAACACCATATATTTT. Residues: CASSLKGPPGNTIYF.

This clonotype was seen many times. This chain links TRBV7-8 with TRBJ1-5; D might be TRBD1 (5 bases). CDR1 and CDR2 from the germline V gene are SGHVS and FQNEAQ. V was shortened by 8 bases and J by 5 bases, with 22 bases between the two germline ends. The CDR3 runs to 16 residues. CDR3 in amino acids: CASVPGPWGPHQPQHF. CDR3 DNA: TGTGCCAGCGTCCCGGGTCCTTGGGGACCTCATCAGCCCCAGCATTTT.

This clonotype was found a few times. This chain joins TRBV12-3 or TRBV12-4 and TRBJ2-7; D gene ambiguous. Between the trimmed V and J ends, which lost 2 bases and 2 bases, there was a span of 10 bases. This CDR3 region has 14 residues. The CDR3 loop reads CASSLLGLTYEQYF. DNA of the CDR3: TGTGCCAGCAGTTTATTGGGCCTCACCTACGAGCAGTACTTC.

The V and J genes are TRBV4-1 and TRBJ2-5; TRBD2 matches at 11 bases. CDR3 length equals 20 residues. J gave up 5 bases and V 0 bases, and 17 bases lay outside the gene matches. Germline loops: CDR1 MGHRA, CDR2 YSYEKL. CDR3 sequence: CASSQESLPRSGRAWETQYF. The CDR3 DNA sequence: TGCGCCAGCAGCCAAGAGAGCCTCCCTCGTAGCGGGAGGGCCTGGGAGACCCAGTACTTC.

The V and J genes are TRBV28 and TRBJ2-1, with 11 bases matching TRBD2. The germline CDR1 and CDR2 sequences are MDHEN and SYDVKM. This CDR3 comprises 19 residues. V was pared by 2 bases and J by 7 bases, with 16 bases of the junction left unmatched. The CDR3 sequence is CASSLAAPKLAGVGNEQFF. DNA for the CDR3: TGTGCCAGCAGTTTAGCCGCCCCCAAACTAGCGGGAGTGGGTAATGAGCAGTTCTTC.

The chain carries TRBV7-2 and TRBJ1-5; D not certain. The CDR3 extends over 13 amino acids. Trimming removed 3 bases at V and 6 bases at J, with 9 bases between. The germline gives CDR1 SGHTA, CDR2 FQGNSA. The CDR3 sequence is CASSFGVTQPQHF. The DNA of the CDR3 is TGTGCCAGCAGCTTCGGGGTGACTCAGCCCCAGCATTTT.

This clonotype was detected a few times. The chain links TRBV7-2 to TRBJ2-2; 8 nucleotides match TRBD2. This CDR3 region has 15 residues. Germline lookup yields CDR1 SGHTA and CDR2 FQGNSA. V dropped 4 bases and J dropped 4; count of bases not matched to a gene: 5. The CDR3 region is CASSSRLASTGELFF. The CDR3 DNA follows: TGTGCCAGCAGCTCAAGACTAGCGAGCACCGGGGAGCTGTTTTTT.

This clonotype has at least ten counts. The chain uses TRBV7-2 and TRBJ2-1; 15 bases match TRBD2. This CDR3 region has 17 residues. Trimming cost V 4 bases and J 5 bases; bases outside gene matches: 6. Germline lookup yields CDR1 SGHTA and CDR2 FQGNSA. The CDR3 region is CASSSTGLAGGNNEQFF. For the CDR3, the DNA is TGTGCCAGCAGCTCAACGGGACTAGCGGGAGGCAACAATGAGCAGTTCTTC.

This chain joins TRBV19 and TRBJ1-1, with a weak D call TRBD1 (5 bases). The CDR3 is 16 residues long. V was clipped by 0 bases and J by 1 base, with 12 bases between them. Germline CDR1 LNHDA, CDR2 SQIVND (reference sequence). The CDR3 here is CASSIDRRASNTEAFF. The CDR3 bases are TGTGCCAGTAGTATAGATCGCAGGGCATCGAACACTGAAGCTTTCTTT.